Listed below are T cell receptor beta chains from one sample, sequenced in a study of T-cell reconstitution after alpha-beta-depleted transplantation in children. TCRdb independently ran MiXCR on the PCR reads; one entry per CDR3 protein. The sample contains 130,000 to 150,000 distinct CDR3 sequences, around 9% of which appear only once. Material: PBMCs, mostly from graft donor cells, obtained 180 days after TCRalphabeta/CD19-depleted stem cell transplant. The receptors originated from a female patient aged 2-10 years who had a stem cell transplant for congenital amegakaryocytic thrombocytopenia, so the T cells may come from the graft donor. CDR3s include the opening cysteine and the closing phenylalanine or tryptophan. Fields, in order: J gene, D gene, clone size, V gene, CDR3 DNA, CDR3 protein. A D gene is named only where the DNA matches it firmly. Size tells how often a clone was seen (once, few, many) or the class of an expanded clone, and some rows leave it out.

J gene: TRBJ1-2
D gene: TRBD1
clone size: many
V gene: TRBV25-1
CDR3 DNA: TGTGCCAGCAGTGAATGGGGGACAGGAGAGAATGGCTACACCTTC
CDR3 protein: CASSEWGTGENGYTF

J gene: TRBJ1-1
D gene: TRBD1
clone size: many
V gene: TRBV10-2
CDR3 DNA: TGCGCCAGCAGGGAGACAGGGGGCGGCACTGAAGCTTTCTTT
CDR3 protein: CASRETGGGTEAFF

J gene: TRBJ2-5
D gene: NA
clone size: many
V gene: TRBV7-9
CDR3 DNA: TGTGCCAGCAGCTATACACAGGGTATCGCGACCCAGTACTTC
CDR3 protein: CASSYTQGIATQYF

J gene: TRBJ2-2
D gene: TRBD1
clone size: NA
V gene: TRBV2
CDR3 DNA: TGTGCCAGCAAGACGACAGGGCCCGGGGAGCTGTTTTTT
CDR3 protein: CASKTTGPGELFF

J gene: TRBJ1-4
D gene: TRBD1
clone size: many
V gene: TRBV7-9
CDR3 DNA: TGTGCCAGCAGCGACAACCTTAGACAGGGGGCTTCTAATGAAAAACTGTTTTTT
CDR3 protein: CASSDNLRQGASNEKLFF

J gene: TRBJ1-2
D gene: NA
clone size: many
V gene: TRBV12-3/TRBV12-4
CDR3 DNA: TGTGCCAGCAGTCTCACCCCCGGGACGGGCGTCGGTGGCTACACCTTC
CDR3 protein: CASSLTPGTGVGGYTF

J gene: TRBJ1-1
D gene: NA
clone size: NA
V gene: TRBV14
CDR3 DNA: TGTGCCAGCAGCCTCAACTTACCGAACACTGAAGCTTTCTTT
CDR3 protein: CASSLNLPNTEAFF

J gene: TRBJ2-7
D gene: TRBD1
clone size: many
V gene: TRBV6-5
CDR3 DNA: TGTGCCAGCACCTACTATCCCCCGGGACAGGATTTCCTCCACGAGCAGTACTTC
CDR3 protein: CASTYYPPGQDFLHEQYF

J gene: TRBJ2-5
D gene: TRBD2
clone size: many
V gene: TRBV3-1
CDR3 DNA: TGTGCCAGCAGCGGACTAGCGGGAGAGACCCAGTACTTC
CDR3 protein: CASSGLAGETQYF

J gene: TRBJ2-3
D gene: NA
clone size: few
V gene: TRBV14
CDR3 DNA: TGTGCCAGCAGCCCCAGTTGGGTCACAGATACGCAGTATTTT
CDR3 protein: CASSPSWVTDTQYF

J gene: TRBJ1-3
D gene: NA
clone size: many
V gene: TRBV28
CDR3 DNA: TGTGCCAGCAGTCTCCCCTCTGGAAACACCATATATTTT
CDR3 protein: CASSLPSGNTIYF